This is a list of T cell receptor beta chains from one sample in a study of blood T cell repertoires in COVID-19. Profiled with immunoSEQ multiplex PCR; TCRdb holds only in-frame clones, not every one. The sample contains about 160,000 clones, 82% of which appear only once. The sample taken for sequencing was PBMCs or T cells enriched from blood (not recorded which). Receptors originate from a man in his sixties who had recovered from COVID-19. Each CDR3 is given with its conserved first and last residue. D genes are given only for firm matches. Clone size is given for some rows only: seen once, a few or many times, or a class if the clone is expanded.

v_call: TRBV12-3/TRBV12-4
j_call: TRBJ1-1
d_call: NA
clone_size: NA
cdr3_nt: TGTGCCAGCAGTTCGACAGTAAACACTGAAGCTTTCTTT
cdr3_aa: CASSSTVNTEAFF

v_call: TRBV28
j_call: TRBJ1-4
d_call: TRBD1
clone_size: NA
cdr3_nt: TGTGCCAGCAGTTTAGATTTGGGACAGGGGGACATGATTGGTAATGAAAAACTGTTTTTT
cdr3_aa: CASSLDLGQGDMIGNEKLFF

v_call: TRBV11-3
j_call: TRBJ2-5
d_call: TRBD2
clone_size: NA
cdr3_nt: TGTGCCAGCAGCCGCGGGACTAGCGGGAGCTTTGAGACCCAGTACTTC
cdr3_aa: CASSRGTSGSFETQYF

v_call: TRBV20-1
j_call: TRBJ2-5
d_call: NA
clone_size: once
cdr3_nt: TGCAGTGCTAGGGCAGGGAAGACCCAGTACTTC
cdr3_aa: CSARAGKTQYF

v_call: TRBV4-1
j_call: TRBJ1-1
d_call: TRBD1
clone_size: NA
cdr3_nt: TGCGCCAGCAGCCAAGCTTTCGGGCCCCAGGGGGCGCGTAGCACTGAAGCTTTCTTT
cdr3_aa: CASSQAFGPQGARSTEAFF

v_call: TRBV28
j_call: TRBJ2-1
d_call: TRBD2
clone_size: NA
cdr3_nt: TGTGCCAGCAGTTTACTAGCGGGGGGTTCCTACAATGAGCAGTTCTTC
cdr3_aa: CASSLLAGGSYNEQFF

v_call: TRBV3-1/TRBV3-2
j_call: TRBJ1-1
d_call: TRBD1
clone_size: NA
cdr3_nt: TGTGCCAGCAGTCAACAGGGGATTGGGACTGAAGCTTTCTTT
cdr3_aa: CASSQQGIGTEAFF

v_call: TRBV7-2
j_call: TRBJ2-7
d_call: TRBD2
clone_size: NA
cdr3_nt: TGTGCCAGCAGCTTAAAGCTAGCGGGAGGGGAGCAGTACTTC
cdr3_aa: CASSLKLAGGEQYF

v_call: TRBV19
j_call: TRBJ1-1
d_call: NA
clone_size: NA
cdr3_nt: TGTGCCAGTAGTGAGATCCCGAACACTGAAGCTTTCTTT
cdr3_aa: CASSEIPNTEAFF

v_call: TRBV5-5
j_call: TRBJ2-4
d_call: NA
clone_size: few
cdr3_nt: TGTGCCAGCAGCTTGGGACAGGGGAGGGCTTACTTC
cdr3_aa: CASSLGQGRAYF

v_call: TRBV5-6
j_call: TRBJ2-2
d_call: NA
clone_size: NA
cdr3_nt: TGTGCCAGCAGCCCGGTGGGGGAGGTCGGGGAGCTGTTTTTT
cdr3_aa: CASSPVGEVGELFF

v_call: TRBV28
j_call: TRBJ1-1
d_call: TRBD1
clone_size: NA
cdr3_nt: TGTGCCAGCAGTTTTGTTGTGTCATTGGGACAGGGTGCTGAAGCTTTCTTT
cdr3_aa: CASSFVVSLGQGAEAFF

v_call: TRBV5-5
j_call: TRBJ1-1
d_call: TRBD1
clone_size: NA
cdr3_nt: TGTGCCAGCAGCTTTGGGACAGCCACTGAAGCTTTCTTT
cdr3_aa: CASSFGTATEAFF

v_call: TRBV7-7
j_call: TRBJ2-3
d_call: NA
clone_size: once
cdr3_nt: TGTGCCAGCAGCTTAGCTGGGCCCGGCACAGATACGCAGTATTTT
cdr3_aa: CASSLAGPGTDTQYF

v_call: TRBV12-3/TRBV12-4
j_call: TRBJ2-7
d_call: NA
clone_size: NA
cdr3_nt: TGTGCCAGCAGTTTGGTCGGCGAGCAGTACTTC
cdr3_aa: CASSLVGEQYF

v_call: TRBV5-4
j_call: TRBJ1-1
d_call: NA
clone_size: NA
cdr3_nt: TGTGCCAGCAGCTACCAGGAGAACACTGAAGCTTTCTTT
cdr3_aa: CASSYQENTEAFF

v_call: TRBV29-1
j_call: TRBJ1-1
d_call: NA
clone_size: NA
cdr3_nt: TGCAGCGTCATTACAGGGATTACTGAAGCTTTCTTT
cdr3_aa: CSVITGITEAFF